Listed below are T cell receptor beta chains from one sample, sequenced in a study of OX40 agonist ivuxolimab in advanced cancers. The data were produced by immunoSEQ multiplex PCR, yet TCRdb's version contains in-frame clones alone and is incomplete. This sample has roughly 32,000 clones, with about nine tenths found just once. The source was CD4+ or CD8+ T cells sorted from blood, collected in a trial of the OX40 agonist ivuxolimab. The receptors stem from an adult with an advanced solid tumor such as melanoma, head and neck, liver or kidney cancer. The CDR3 runs from the conserved cysteine through the conserved F or W. Fields, in order: J gene, clone size, V gene, D gene, CDR3 protein, CDR3 DNA. D genes are given only for firm matches. Clone sizes are given selectively: once, few, many, or a class where the clone is expanded.

TRBJ2-1,-,TRBV6-5,TRBD2,CASSYTGGLYNEQFF,TGTGCCAGCAGTTACACGGGGGGGTTATACAATGAGCAGTTCTTC
TRBJ2-7,-,TRBV6-1,-,CASSGGGTVYEQYF,TGTGCCAGCAGTGGGGGGGGGACAGTTTACGAGCAGTACTTC
TRBJ2-4,-,TRBV2,TRBD1,CASSRGQGDFEGIQYF,TGTGCCAGCAGCCGCGGACAGGGGGATTTCGAGGGCATTCAGTACTTC
TRBJ2-3,once,TRBV5-5,TRBD1,CASGPGQGGTDTQYF,TGTGCCAGCGGACCGGGACAGGGGGGCACAGATACGCAGTATTTT
TRBJ1-5,-,TRBV7-2,-,CASAQNDQPQHF,TGTGCCAGCGCACAGAACGATCAGCCCCAGCATTTT
TRBJ2-7,-,TRBV5-6,TRBD1,CASRQGQGGYEQYF,TGTGCCAGCAGGCAGGGACAGGGTGGTTACGAGCAGTACTTC
TRBJ2-1,-,TRBV15,TRBD2,CATSSYPDSGRGGKQFF,TGTGCCACCAGCAGCTATCCAGATAGCGGGAGGGGGGGAAAGCAGTTCTTC
TRBJ1-5,-,TRBV10-3,TRBD1,CAISEGTGGQQPQHF,TGTGCCATCAGTGAGGGGACAGGGGGGCAACAGCCCCAGCATTTT
TRBJ2-5,-,TRBV4-1,-,CASSRGSQETQYF,TGCGCCAGCAGCAGAGGTAGTCAAGAGACCCAGTACTTC
TRBJ1-2,-,TRBV5-1,-,CASSPHDGYGYTF,TGCGCCAGCAGCCCCCACGATGGCTATGGCTACACCTTC
TRBJ2-6,-,TRBV5-4,-,CASSFRVIRSGANVLTF,TGTGCCAGCAGCTTCAGGGTGATCCGCTCTGGGGCCAACGTCCTGACTTTC
TRBJ2-3,once,TRBV2,TRBD1,CASRQGAPTDTQYF,TGTGCCAGCAGACAGGGGGCGCCCACAGATACGCAGTATTTT
TRBJ2-2,-,TRBV19,-,CASSIQTNTGELFF,TGTGCCAGTAGTATACAAACGAACACCGGGGAGCTGTTTTTT
TRBJ2-3,-,TRBV29-1,-,CSVDRSTDTQYF,TGCAGCGTTGACAGGAGCACAGATACGCAGTATTTT
TRBJ2-1,-,TRBV20-1,-,CSVNPRNEQFF,TGCAGTGTCAACCCCCGTAATGAGCAGTTCTTC
TRBJ2-5,-,TRBV5-4,-,CASSFGGEETQYF,TGTGCCAGCAGCTTCGGTGGTGAAGAGACCCAGTACTTC
TRBJ2-2,-,TRBV2,-,CASSRGVTGELFF,TGTGCCAGCAGTCGTGGGGTCACCGGGGAGCTGTTTTTT
TRBJ1-6,-,TRBV19,TRBD1,CASSLLPGQQNSPLHF,TGTGCCAGTAGTCTCTTACCGGGACAGCAGAATTCACCCCTCCACTTT
TRBJ1-1,-,TRBV29-1,-,CSGAQGTNTEAFF,TGCAGCGGAGCCCAAGGGACGAACACTGAAGCTTTCTTT
TRBJ1-5,-,TRBV27,-,CASRKGGGQPQHF,TGTGCCAGCAGAAAGGGGGGCGGTCAGCCCCAGCATTTT
TRBJ2-7,-,TRBV7-8,TRBD1,CASSLDRGFYEQYF,TGTGCCAGCAGCTTAGACAGGGGGTTCTACGAGCAGTACTTC
TRBJ2-1,once,TRBV2,-,CASSGLHGGGNEQFF,TGTGCCAGCAGTGGACTCCATGGGGGAGGCAATGAGCAGTTCTTC
TRBJ2-3,-,TRBV11-2,-,CASSLSPSQDTQYF,TGTGCCAGCAGCTTATCGCCCAGTCAAGATACGCAGTATTTT
TRBJ1-6,-,TRBV30,-,CAWTQDSTPSSYNSPLHF,TGTGCCTGGACCCAGGACAGTACCCCAAGCTCCTATAATTCACCCCTCCACTTT
TRBJ1-4,-,TRBV10-3,-,CAISETTNEKLFF,TGTGCCATCAGTGAGACAACTAATGAAAAACTGTTTTTT
TRBJ2-1,-,TRBV28,-,CASSSPNEQFF,TGTGCCAGCAGCTCCCCCAATGAGCAGTTCTTC
TRBJ2-1,-,TRBV7-2,TRBD2,CASSLEAGGAYNEQFF,TGTGCCAGCAGCTTAGAAGCGGGGGGGGCCTACAATGAGCAGTTCTTC
TRBJ1-5,-,TRBV6-6,TRBD1,CASSFDRDDQPQHF,TGTGCCAGCAGCTTCGACAGGGATGATCAGCCCCAGCATTTT
TRBJ2-4,-,TRBV5-6,-,CASSSRRVAFAKNIQYF,TGTGCCAGCAGCTCCAGGAGGGTAGCTTTCGCCAAAAACATTCAGTACTTC
TRBJ2-4,-,TRBV11-2,-,CASSLRGSGTKNIQYF,TGTGCCAGCAGCTTACGTGGGAGTGGGACCAAAAACATTCAGTACTTC
TRBJ2-7,-,TRBV2,-,CASRPQVVGKEYF,TGTGCCAGCAGACCGCAAGTAGTAGGAAAAGAGTACTTC
TRBJ2-2,-,TRBV2,TRBD1,CASSAGTGATGELFF,TGTGCCAGCAGTGCCGGGACAGGGGCCACCGGGGAGCTGTTTTTT
TRBJ1-3,-,TRBV18,-,CASSLGPEPGNTIYF,TGTGCCAGCTCACTGGGGCCAGAGCCTGGAAACACCATATATTTT
TRBJ2-1,-,TRBV9,-,CASSRTDPYNEQFF,TGTGCCAGCAGCCGGACGGACCCCTACAATGAGCAGTTCTTC
TRBJ2-7,few,TRBV6-5,-,CASSYRPGPSYEQYF,TGTGCCAGCAGTTACCGCCCGGGGCCCTCCTACGAGCAGTACTTC
TRBJ1-2,-,TRBV6-1,TRBD1,CASSLPGQRGYTF,TGTGCCAGCAGTCTACCGGGACAGCGTGGCTACACCTTC
TRBJ2-1,-,TRBV7-3,-,CASSLSYGGEQFF,TGTGCCAGCAGCCTCTCTTATGGGGGGGAGCAGTTCTTC
TRBJ1-2,-,TRBV5-6,-,CASSPGSNYGYTF,TGTGCCAGCAGCCCGGGCAGCAACTATGGCTACACCTTC
TRBJ2-3,few,TRBV29-1,TRBD2,CSGTSGSSTDTQYF,TGCAGCGGGACTAGCGGGAGCAGCACAGATACGCAGTATTTT
TRBJ2-3,-,TRBV15,-,CATSRDAGSSDTQYF,TGTGCCACCAGCAGAGATGCGGGGAGTTCAGATACGCAGTATTTT
TRBJ2-1,-,TRBV7-9,TRBD2,CASSQKIRLAGLRNEQFF,TGTGCCAGCAGCCAGAAAATCAGACTAGCGGGGCTACGCAATGAGCAGTTCTTC
TRBJ2-7,-,TRBV5-1,TRBD2,CASRIRLTSGRASPRSLEQYF,TGCGCCAGCAGGATCCGTTTGACTAGCGGGAGGGCAAGTCCCAGGTCACTCGAGCAGTACTTC
TRBJ2-7,-,TRBV5-1,TRBD2,CASSLDTSGTYEQYF,TGCGCCAGCAGCTTAGATACTAGCGGGACCTACGAGCAGTACTTC
TRBJ2-7,-,TRBV9,-,CASSVGGSSYEQYF,TGTGCCAGCAGCGTAGGGGGTAGCTCCTACGAGCAGTACTTC
TRBJ2-5,-,TRBV10-3,-,CAISVEGEQETQYF,TGTGCCATCAGTGTAGAGGGGGAACAAGAGACCCAGTACTTC
TRBJ1-6,-,TRBV7-6,-,CASSSGYRSYNSPLHF,TGTGCCAGCAGCTCAGGGTATCGATCCTATAATTCACCCCTCCACTTT